A selection of T cell receptor beta chains follows, all from one sample in a study of regulatory T cells in long-lasting Graves disease. TCRdb ran MiXCR on the multiplex PCR reads and lists one entry per CDR3 protein. In the table there are over 250,000 distinct CDR3 sequences, approximately 20% of which are singletons. The source material was peripheral blood mononuclear cells (PBMCs), sampled when the disease was refractory, from a patient treated with antithyroid drugs. The receptor set was obtained from a female donor with Graves disease. Both conserved end residues are part of each CDR3. The order of the fields is CDR3 DNA, CDR3 protein, D gene, V gene, J gene, CDR3 length, clone size. A D gene is named only where the DNA matches it firmly. Some rows have no size entry. The others give once, few or many, or a class for an expanded clone.

cdr3_nt: TGTGCCAGCAGTTCGGGGGGGTATGGCAATCAGCCCCAGCATTTT
cdr3_aa: CASSSGGYGNQPQHF
d_call: -
v_call: TRBV12-3/TRBV12-4
j_call: TRBJ1-5
cdr3_length: 15
clone_size: -

cdr3_nt: TGTGCCAGCAGGCCCGGGGGCGGCGGTCAGCCCCAGCATTTT
cdr3_aa: CASRPGGGGQPQHF
d_call: -
v_call: TRBV27
j_call: TRBJ1-5
cdr3_length: 14
clone_size: many

cdr3_nt: TGTGCCAGCAGCCTTAAACCTGCTAAACGATCCGGGTCCCCCCAAGAGACCCAGTACTTC
cdr3_aa: CASSLKPAKRSGSPQETQYF
d_call: -
v_call: TRBV28
j_call: TRBJ2-5
cdr3_length: 20
clone_size: many

cdr3_nt: TGTGCCAGCAGTGTCAGGTGGGAGACCCAGTACTTC
cdr3_aa: CASSVRWETQYF
d_call: -
v_call: TRBV6-1
j_call: TRBJ2-5
cdr3_length: 12
clone_size: few

cdr3_nt: TGTGCCAGCAGTTCCCCAGATACGCAGTATTTT
cdr3_aa: CASSSPDTQYF
d_call: -
v_call: TRBV6-2/TRBV6-3
j_call: TRBJ2-3
cdr3_length: 11
clone_size: once

cdr3_nt: TGTGCCAGCAGTACATTGACAGGGAGCGAGCAGTACTTC
cdr3_aa: CASSTLTGSEQYF
d_call: TRBD1
v_call: TRBV27
j_call: TRBJ2-7
cdr3_length: 13
clone_size: few

cdr3_nt: TGTGCCAGCAGCTTAGGGCCCTCCGACTACAATGAGCAGTTCTTC
cdr3_aa: CASSLGPSDYNEQFF
d_call: -
v_call: TRBV7-2
j_call: TRBJ2-1
cdr3_length: 15
clone_size: few

cdr3_nt: TGTGCCAGCAGGAGTCGACAGGGTAACACCGGGGAGCTGTTTTTT
cdr3_aa: CASRSRQGNTGELFF
d_call: TRBD1
v_call: TRBV28
j_call: TRBJ2-2
cdr3_length: 15
clone_size: once

cdr3_nt: TGCAGTGCTAAGCGGACAGCCAATTACTATGGCTACACCTTC
cdr3_aa: CSAKRTANYYGYTF
d_call: -
v_call: TRBV20-1
j_call: TRBJ1-2
cdr3_length: 14
clone_size: many

cdr3_nt: TGTGCCAGCTCACCGTTTTCTCAGGGGCCTACGAACACCGGGGAGCTGTTTTTT
cdr3_aa: CASSPFSQGPTNTGELFF
d_call: -
v_call: TRBV18
j_call: TRBJ2-2
cdr3_length: 18
clone_size: -

cdr3_nt: TGTGCCAGCAGTCCCGTGGATGGTCTCATGAACACTGAAGCTTTCTTT
cdr3_aa: CASSPVDGLMNTEAFF
d_call: -
v_call: TRBV27
j_call: TRBJ1-1
cdr3_length: 16
clone_size: few

cdr3_nt: TGTGCCTGCAGTGACGGGACAGCCTATGGCTACACCTTC
cdr3_aa: CACSDGTAYGYTF
d_call: TRBD1
v_call: TRBV6-2/TRBV6-3
j_call: TRBJ1-2
cdr3_length: 13
clone_size: -

cdr3_nt: TGCGCCAGCAGCCCTGGGACAGCCAAAGAAAAACTGTTTTTT
cdr3_aa: CASSPGTAKEKLFF
d_call: TRBD1
v_call: TRBV5-1
j_call: TRBJ1-4
cdr3_length: 14
clone_size: many

cdr3_nt: TGTGCCAGCAGTTACTCTTCCGGGACTAGCAGGTACGAGCAGTACTTC
cdr3_aa: CASSYSSGTSRYEQYF
d_call: TRBD2
v_call: TRBV6-2/TRBV6-3
j_call: TRBJ2-7
cdr3_length: 16
clone_size: many

cdr3_nt: TGTGCCAGCAGCCCGCGCCACAGCCTCCAAGAGACCCAGTACTTC
cdr3_aa: CASSPRHSLQETQYF
d_call: -
v_call: TRBV3-1
j_call: TRBJ2-5
cdr3_length: 15
clone_size: few

cdr3_nt: TGCAGCGTTCGCTCGGGGGGGACTAGCGGCACAGATACGCAGTATTTT
cdr3_aa: CSVRSGGTSGTDTQYF
d_call: TRBD2
v_call: TRBV29-1
j_call: TRBJ2-3
cdr3_length: 16
clone_size: -

cdr3_nt: TGTGCCAGCAGCTTAGACGGGGCGGGCGAGCAGTACTTC
cdr3_aa: CASSLDGAGEQYF
d_call: -
v_call: TRBV7-2
j_call: TRBJ2-7
cdr3_length: 13
clone_size: many

cdr3_nt: TGTGCCAGCAGTGGTGGTCTGGCTCCCTACGAGCAGTACTTC
cdr3_aa: CASSGGLAPYEQYF
d_call: -
v_call: TRBV2
j_call: TRBJ2-7
cdr3_length: 14
clone_size: few

cdr3_nt: TGTGCCAGCAGCGTAGGAAAGGGGACGGAGACCCAGTACTTC
cdr3_aa: CASSVGKGTETQYF
d_call: -
v_call: TRBV9
j_call: TRBJ2-5
cdr3_length: 14
clone_size: many

cdr3_nt: TGTGCCAGCAGCCCGGGACAAAATTCACCCCTCCACTTT
cdr3_aa: CASSPGQNSPLHF
d_call: -
v_call: TRBV18
j_call: TRBJ1-6
cdr3_length: 13
clone_size: many

cdr3_nt: TGCAGTGCCAAACTAGCGGGAGGAACCTACGAGCAGTACTTC
cdr3_aa: CSAKLAGGTYEQYF
d_call: TRBD2
v_call: TRBV20-1
j_call: TRBJ2-7
cdr3_length: 14
clone_size: -

cdr3_nt: TGCAGTGCTAGGTGGAGGGGGCAAGACGAGCAGTACTTC
cdr3_aa: CSARWRGQDEQYF
d_call: -
v_call: TRBV20-1
j_call: TRBJ2-7
cdr3_length: 13
clone_size: -

cdr3_nt: TGTGCCATCAGTGAGTCAGGGGCAGATTCACCCCTCCACTTT
cdr3_aa: CAISESGADSPLHF
d_call: -
v_call: TRBV10-3
j_call: TRBJ1-6
cdr3_length: 14
clone_size: -

cdr3_nt: TGCGCCAGCAGCTTTAACGGGGCTGGCAATGAGCAGTTCTTC
cdr3_aa: CASSFNGAGNEQFF
d_call: -
v_call: TRBV5-1
j_call: TRBJ2-1
cdr3_length: 14
clone_size: few

cdr3_nt: TGTGCCACCAATTTTGGGCGACAGGGGATAAGCACAGATACGCAGTATTTT
cdr3_aa: CATNFGRQGISTDTQYF
d_call: TRBD1
v_call: TRBV7-9
j_call: TRBJ2-3
cdr3_length: 17
clone_size: -

cdr3_nt: TGTGCCAGCAGTTACGACGGGCAAAACTATGGCTACACCTTC
cdr3_aa: CASSYDGQNYGYTF
d_call: -
v_call: TRBV6-5
j_call: TRBJ1-2
cdr3_length: 14
clone_size: many

cdr3_nt: TGTGCCTGGAGTTTCAACCTGGGGGAGCAGTACTTC
cdr3_aa: CAWSFNLGEQYF
d_call: -
v_call: TRBV30
j_call: TRBJ2-7
cdr3_length: 12
clone_size: many

cdr3_nt: TGTGCCAGCAGGGGGACAGGGAACAATCAGCCCCAGCATTTT
cdr3_aa: CASRGTGNNQPQHF
d_call: TRBD1
v_call: TRBV28
j_call: TRBJ1-5
cdr3_length: 14
clone_size: many

cdr3_nt: TGCAGCGCGGGTGTTGGAAACACCATATATTTT
cdr3_aa: CSAGVGNTIYF
d_call: -
v_call: TRBV29-1
j_call: TRBJ1-3
cdr3_length: 11
clone_size: -

cdr3_nt: TGCAGCGCGCCCCAGGGGGCATTTGGCTACACCTTC
cdr3_aa: CSAPQGAFGYTF
d_call: TRBD1
v_call: TRBV29-1
j_call: TRBJ1-2
cdr3_length: 12
clone_size: many

cdr3_nt: TGTGCCAGCAGTTCGAATTTGGGGACAGGGGCACGGGGAGGCTACACCTTC
cdr3_aa: CASSSNLGTGARGGYTF
d_call: TRBD1
v_call: TRBV12-3/TRBV12-4
j_call: TRBJ1-2
cdr3_length: 17
clone_size: -

cdr3_nt: TGTGCCTGGTGGGACGGGGGGTCCTATGGCTACACCTTC
cdr3_aa: CAWWDGGSYGYTF
d_call: -
v_call: TRBV30
j_call: TRBJ1-2
cdr3_length: 13
clone_size: -

cdr3_nt: TGTGCCAGCGGGGGAAGAGGGGGAAACACCATATATTTT
cdr3_aa: CASGGRGGNTIYF
d_call: -
v_call: TRBV27
j_call: TRBJ1-3
cdr3_length: 13
clone_size: -

cdr3_nt: TGTGCCAGCTCACCGACCCTCGGGACAGGACTAGCCAAAAACATTCAGTACTTC
cdr3_aa: CASSPTLGTGLAKNIQYF
d_call: TRBD1
v_call: TRBV9
j_call: TRBJ2-4
cdr3_length: 18
clone_size: -

cdr3_nt: TGCAGTGCTTTATACCGGGACAGAAAAGAGACCCAGTACTTC
cdr3_aa: CSALYRDRKETQYF
d_call: TRBD1
v_call: TRBV20-1
j_call: TRBJ2-5
cdr3_length: 14
clone_size: few

cdr3_nt: TGTGCCAGCAGTTGGTCACAGGGGAATCAGCCCCAGCATTTT
cdr3_aa: CASSWSQGNQPQHF
d_call: TRBD1
v_call: TRBV2
j_call: TRBJ1-5
cdr3_length: 14
clone_size: many

cdr3_nt: TGTGCCAGCAGTTCAGGGCTAGGGATGCAAGAGACCCAGTACTTC
cdr3_aa: CASSSGLGMQETQYF
d_call: -
v_call: TRBV6-9
j_call: TRBJ2-5
cdr3_length: 15
clone_size: many

cdr3_nt: TGTGCCAGCAGGACCGGACAGGGTCAATATGGCTACACCTTC
cdr3_aa: CASRTGQGQYGYTF
d_call: TRBD1
v_call: TRBV2
j_call: TRBJ1-2
cdr3_length: 14
clone_size: many